This TCR beta chain is drawn from a study of cytomegalovirus exposure and HLA in healthy donors. The germline V gene encodes CDR1 MNHEY and CDR2 SVGAGI. V lost 5 bases and J lost 1; bases outside the gene matches: 3. The CDR3 spans 15 residues. A multiplex PCR was run with 60 Vbeta primers and 13 Jbeta primers. Some clones are missing from TCRdb's copy, which holds only in-frame ones; the method was immunoSEQ multiplex PCR. The sample carries 150,000 to 200,000 clones, more than 65% recorded once. The clonotype was recovered from a woman aged 25 to 39 in good health and CMV-seronegative. The sample was PBMCs. The chain has TRBV6-5 and TRBJ2-2; 8 nucleotides agree with TRBD1. CDR3 sequence: CASSRGQENTGELFF. The CDR3 DNA follows: TGTGCCAGCAGTCGGGGACAGGAGAACACCGGGGAGCTGTTTTTT.